The 23 T cell receptor beta chains listed next were all sequenced from one sample in a study of blood T cell repertoires in COVID-19. Sequencing used immunoSEQ multiplex PCR; TCRdb keeps in-frame clones, though not all of them. The data hold more than 60,000 clones, with more than 75% observed a single time. Sequenced input: peripheral blood. All receptors derive from a man between 60 and 75 years old with acute or convalescent COVID-19.

CDR3 coding DNA: TGTGCAAGTCGCTTAGCCGGGGAGGTAGCAGAGGTTGAAGAGACCCAGTACTTC. Residues: CASRLAGEVAEVEETQYF. The J gene is TRBJ2-5, the V gene TRBV12-2; TRBD2 is the table's D call, not checked against the DNA. TRBV12-2 is a pseudogene. The CDR3 is 18 residues long.

J is TRBJ2-7 and V is TRBV7-3; 7 bases map to TRBD2. The J segment lost 7 bases and the V segment lost 2 bases, leaving 11 bases of the junction unmatched. The CDR3 runs 15 residues. Germline V gene sequence: CDR1 SGHTA, CDR2 FQGTGA. The CDR3 reads CASSLGSSGLEEQYF. For the CDR3, the DNA is TGTGCCAGCAGCTTAGGTTCTAGCGGCCTTGAGGAGCAGTACTTC.

This rearrangement joins TRBV7-9 to TRBJ1-4, with D perhaps TRBD1 (5 bases). CDR3 length equals 16 residues. From germline, CDR1 is SEHNR and CDR2 FQNEAQ (reference sequence). V was shortened by 2 bases and J by 8 bases, with 18 bases between the two germline ends. The CDR3 nucleotides are TGTGCCAGCAGCTTAAAGGGGCAACAGTACACCGAAAAACTGTTTTTT. It is translated as CASSLKGQQYTEKLFF. The whole variable domain, filled in from reference TRBV7-9 and TRBJ1-4, reads DTGVSQNPRHKITKRGQNVTFRCDPISEHNRLYWYRQTLGQGPEFLTYFQNEAQLEKSRLLSDRFSAERPKGSFSTLEIQRTEQGDSAMYLCASSLKGQQYTEKLFFGSGTQLSVL.

This clone showed up just a few times. This chain connects TRBV5-1 to TRBJ2-1; 10 nucleotides align to TRBD2. The germline V gene encodes CDR1 SGHRS and CDR2 YFSETQ. The CDR3 runs 15 residues. The V and J ends lost 4 bases and 3 bases, in that order; junction bases with no gene match: 4. The CDR3 region has the DNA TGCGCCAGCAGCCCGACTAGCGGGTTCTACAATGAGCAGTTCTTC. This codes for CASSPTSGFYNEQFF.

This chain links TRBV19 with TRBJ1-2; D not resolved. Per the germline V gene, CDR1 is LNHDA and CDR2 is SQIVND (reference sequence). This CDR3 spans 15 amino acids. V gave up 8 bases and J gave up 4 bases, with 20 bases separating them. This CDR3 reads CASQPTSNSLYGYTF. In DNA, the CDR3 is TGTGCCAGTCAGCCCACTTCGAACAGCCTCTATGGCTACACCTTC.

The chain links TRBV5-4 to TRBJ1-2, with TRBD1 matching 8 bases. The CDR3 has 13 amino acids. Germline CDR1 and CDR2: SGHNT and YYREEE (reference sequence). The V segment lost 5 bases and the J segment 7 bases; nucleotides outside the gene matches: 7. This CDR3 is CASRDGQGFGYTF. CDR3 DNA: TGTGCCAGCAGAGATGGACAGGGCTTTGGCTACACCTTC.

The V and J genes are TRBV6-6 and TRBJ2-5; 7 bases are a match to TRBD2. The CDR3 sequence is 15 residues long. Germline CDR1 and CDR2: MNHNY and SVGAGI (reference sequence). V lost 5 bases to trimming and J lost 0 bases; unmatched junction nucleotides: 6. CDR3 nucleotide sequence: TGTGCCAGCAGTCCAGGGCGGGGGTACCAAGAGACCCAGTACTTC. It specifies CASSPGRGYQETQYF.

This clone was picked up a small number of times. The genes are TRBV4-1 and TRBJ1-3; no clear D gene. CDR1 and CDR2 (germline): MGHRA, YSYEKL. The ends were cut back, 2 bases at V and 3 bases at J, with 14 bases in the middle. CDR3 length: 16 amino acids. The CDR3 sequence: CASSQPLREYGNTIYF. CDR3 DNA: TGCGCCAGCAGCCAACCCCTCCGAGAGTATGGAAACACCATATATTTT.

This clone has just a few counts. This chain connects TRBV20-1 to TRBJ2-5, with D possibly being TRBD2 (5 bases). V was cut by 4 bases and J by 5 bases, with 5 bases left in between. CDR1 is DFQATT and CDR2 is SNEGSKA in the germline V gene (reference sequence). This CDR3 is 10 amino acids long. The CDR3 sequence: CSATGETQYF. CDR3 sequence (DNA): TGCAGTGCTACGGGGGAGACCCAGTACTTC.

The chain joins TRBV12-3 or TRBV12-4 to TRBJ1-1; TRBD1 is a possible D gene (6 bases). The length of the CDR3 is 13 residues. Trimming stripped 5 bases from V and 12 bases from J, with 19 bases between. The CDR3 loop is CASSLGGGEASFF. In DNA form, the CDR3 reads TGTGCCAGCAGTCTCGGGGGGGGCGAGGCGTCTTTCTTT.

The chain recombines TRBV29-1 with TRBJ2-2; D possibly corresponds to TRBD1 (5 bases). The germline V gene has CDR1 SQVTM and CDR2 ANQGSEA. Trimming took off 6 bases at V and 0 bases at J, with 11 bases between the two ends. The CDR3 is 14 residues long. The CDR3 protein is CSVRGASNTGELFF. The CDR3 DNA sequence: TGCAGCGTAAGGGGTGCATCGAACACCGGGGAGCTGTTTTTT.

The chain uses TRBV15 and TRBJ1-5; 11 positions match TRBD1. V lost 5 bases and J lost 6; bases outside the gene matches: 9. This CDR3 spans 16 amino acids. Germline CDR1 and CDR2: LNHNV and YYDKDF (reference sequence). CDR3 DNA: TGTGCCACCAGCCTCCGAGGACAGGGGGCAGGTCAGCCCCAGCATTTT. Residues: CATSLRGQGAGQPQHF.

The chain links TRBV7-2 to TRBJ2-2, with TRBD1 matching over 9 bases. CDR3 length equals 15 residues. The germline gives CDR1 SGHTA, CDR2 FQGNSA. Losses at the gene ends were 5 bases for V and 1 base for J; bases not matched to a gene: 2. This CDR3 reads CASSPTGGNTGELFF. In nucleotides, the CDR3 is TGTGCCAGCAGCCCGACAGGGGGGAACACCGGGGAGCTGTTTTTT.

The chain recombines TRBV19 with TRBJ2-1; 14 bases are a match to TRBD2. Per the germline V gene, CDR1 is LNHDA and CDR2 is SQIVND (reference sequence). This CDR3 is 17 amino acids long. After removal of 3 bases from V and 5 bases from J, the junction contained 6 bases not matched to a gene. CDR3 residues: CASSILTSGGVHNEQFF. The CDR3 coding sequence is TGTGCCAGTAGTATTTTGACTAGCGGGGGGGTCCACAATGAGCAGTTCTTC.

The chain couples TRBV5-1 to TRBJ1-3; D is perhaps TRBD1 (5 bases). The CDR3 loop spans 14 amino acids. V lost 4 bases and J lost 0, with 8 bases in between. Germline V gene data show CDR1 as SGHRS and CDR2 as YFSETQ. The CDR3 reads CASSVQGSGNTIYF. CDR3 nucleotides: TGCGCCAGCAGCGTTCAGGGCTCTGGAAACACCATATATTTT.

The V gene is TRBV2, the J gene TRBJ1-1; a weak D match, TRBD1 (6 bases). Germline V gives CDR1 SNHLY, CDR2 FYNNEI. V lost 6 bases and J lost 3, with 14 bases in between. CDR3 length: 14 residues. The CDR3 DNA sequence: TGTGCCAGCAGAGGGGGGGTGAGGGACACTGAAGCTTTCTTT. It is translated as CASRGGVRDTEAFF.

The V and J genes are TRBV2 and TRBJ2-5; 9 nucleotides match TRBD2. The V gene end was trimmed by 5 bases and the J gene end by 2 bases; junction bases not matched to a gene: 3. The germline V gene encodes CDR1 SNHLY and CDR2 FYNNEI. The CDR3 has 14 amino acids. CDR3 sequence: CASSLAGRQETQYF. CDR3 nucleotides: TGTGCCAGCAGTCTAGCGGGGAGACAAGAGACCCAGTACTTC.

The chain carries TRBV27 and TRBJ2-3, with TRBD2 matching 11 bases. V gave up 4 bases and J gave up 5 bases; unmatched junction bases: 8. CDR1 MNHEY and CDR2 SMNVEV come from the germline V gene (reference sequence). This CDR3 has 16 amino acids. CDR3 DNA: TGTGCCAGCAGTTCCAAGCGACTAGCGGGACGAGATACGCAGTATTTT. Residues: CASSSKRLAGRDTQYF.

This clone has only a few counts. The rearrangement links TRBV7-9 to TRBJ2-1, with 8 bases aligning to TRBD2. The CDR3 totals 15 residues. CDR1 is SEHNR, CDR2 FQNEAQ, per germline (reference sequence). Trimming took 7 bases from V and 4 from J; bases not matched to a gene: 9. CDR3 loop: CASTSLAGLYNEQFF. The DNA for the CDR3 is TGTGCCAGCACATCCCTAGCGGGCCTATACAATGAGCAGTTCTTC.

J is TRBJ2-7 and V is TRBV5-1; the D gene is possibly TRBD1 (5 bases). Trimming left V 5 bases short and J 4 bases short, with 19 bases between. CDR1 SGHRS and CDR2 YFSETQ come from the germline V gene. The CDR3 covers 15 residues. The CDR3 DNA reads TGCGCCAGCAGGTCCGAGACTCCAGGGATATACGAGCAGTACTTC. Its translation is CASRSETPGIYEQYF.

Only a few counts were recorded for this clone. V is TRBV2 and J is TRBJ2-5; maybe TRBD1 (5 bases). The ends were cut back, 2 bases at V and 4 bases at J, with 11 bases in the middle. The CDR3 covers 14 residues. Germline CDR1 is SNHLY and CDR2 is FYNNEI. This CDR3 is CASSESRVGETQYF. DNA for the CDR3: TGTGCCAGCAGTGAAAGCAGGGTAGGAGAGACCCAGTACTTC.

The V gene is TRBV7-2, the J gene TRBJ2-7, with D possibly TRBD1 on 8 matching bases. Deletions cut 3 bases from V and 4 bases from J, with 16 bases between. Germline V lookup: CDR1 SGHTA, CDR2 FQGNSA. The CDR3 is 15 residues long. The CDR3 reads CASSLVTGGAYEQYF. The CDR3 nucleotides read TGTGCCAGCAGCTTGGTCACAGGGGGGGCATACGAGCAGTACTTC.

V is TRBV21-1 and J is TRBJ2-7; no DNA check was done on the table's D call, TRBD1. TRBV21-1 is described as a pseudogene. The CDR3 totals 15 residues. The CDR3 here is CASSKVTDRGYEQYF. CDR3 DNA: TGTGCCAGCAGCAAAGTAACGGACAGGGGCTACGAGCAGTACTTC.